This record looks at one T cell receptor beta chain sequence and its context. Its antigen is not identified. The V gene's germline CDR1 is MNHNS and CDR2 SASEGT. This CDR3 region has 14 residues. V was cut by 7 bases and J by 4 bases, with 13 bases left in between. These data originate in a study of cytomegalovirus exposure and HLA in healthy donors. Overall study: The Caucasian-associated ancestry cluster contained 81% of the approximately 390 genotyped donors. Study results and limitations: Later analysis showed TCR association rates varying by HLA locus, highest for DRB1 and lowest for HLA-C. Rarity held for most TCR sequences, but there were some public TCRs that occurred in many donors. Prior analysis indicated that the majority of TCR beta V segments exhibited productivity approximately 87% or approximately 30% of the time.

60 Vbeta and 13 Jbeta primers were used in PCR. Here immunoSEQ multiplex PCR was the method, and the copy in TCRdb shows in-frame clones only, minus some. The table includes 100,000 to 150,000 clones, about 80% detected once. V is TRBV6-1 and J is TRBJ2-2; D gene uncertain. Sequenced input: PBMCs. The receptor's source is a woman in her thirties or forties in good health and CMV-seropositive. CDR3 DNA sequence: TGTGCCAGCACCCCTGACAACCCCACCGGGGAGCTGTTTTTT. Translated, it gives CASTPDNPTGELFF.